The clone carrying this T cell receptor (beta chain) was detected only a few times. This entry belongs to a study of identical twins. One entry per CDR3 protein results from TCRdb running MiXCR on the 5' RACE reads. Here the sample spans some 730,000 distinct CDR3 sequences, 15% to 20% being singletons. Germline V gene data show CDR1 as SQVTM and CDR2 as ANQGSEA. V was clipped by 7 bases and J by 0 bases, with 13 bases between them. There are 14 residues in the CDR3. The sample was also reused in another study, on T cells expressing NK-cell markers.

This chain joins TRBV29-1 and TRBJ2-1, with D perhaps matching TRBD2 (5 bases). Sequencing was done on a sample of PBMCs. This TCR came from a woman in her late teens or twenties in good health. The CDR3 reads CSGEKGYSYNEQFF. The CDR3 region has the DNA TGCAGCGGGGAGAAGGGCTACTCCTACAATGAGCAGTTCTTC.